Listed below are T cell receptor beta chains from one sample, sequenced in a study of Graves' ophthalmopathy and Graves' hyperthyroidism. TCRdb reprocessed the multiplex PCR reads with MiXCR, giving one entry per CDR3 protein. This sample has just over 400,000 distinct CDR3 sequences; around 21% occur once, and the top ten carry approximately 3.2%. Sequencing was performed on peripheral blood. The source is a woman between 18 and 29 years old with stable Graves' hyperthyroidism. CDR3s include the opening cysteine and the closing phenylalanine or tryptophan. D genes are given only for firm matches. Part of the rows lack a size; the others show once, few, many or a class for expanded clones.

D,J,size,V,DNA,CDR3
NA,TRBJ1-5,NA,TRBV6-1,TGTGCCAGCAGTGAAGATCCCGCGGGGGTCGCTCAGCCCCAGCATTTT,CASSEDPAGVAQPQHF
NA,TRBJ1-6,many,TRBV20-1,TGCAGTGCTAGTTTTCAGGGGCGCGATAATTCACCCCTCCACTTT,CSASFQGRDNSPLHF
NA,TRBJ2-2,many,TRBV5-1,TGCGCCAGCAGCCCTGTATTAACGGCCGGGGAGCTGTTTTTT,CASSPVLTAGELFF
NA,TRBJ1-1,many,TRBV30,TGTGCCTGGGACAGGCTGAACACTGAAGCTTTCTTT,CAWDRLNTEAFF
NA,TRBJ2-7,many,TRBV7-1,TGTGCCAGCAGCTCCTTTTCGACTACACGTCGGAGTATAAGCTCCTACGAGCAGTACTTC,CASSSFSTTRRSISSYEQYF
NA,TRBJ1-6,many,TRBV6-1,TGTGCCAGCACCCGACAGATTCCCTCCTATAATTCACCCCTCCACTTT,CASTRQIPSYNSPLHF
NA,TRBJ2-5,many,TRBV11-3,TGTGCCAGCAGCCCCAATGGGATCGTCGGAGAGACCCAGTACTTC,CASSPNGIVGETQYF
NA,TRBJ1-1,many,TRBV10-2,TGCGCCAGCAGTGACACTAAGAACACTGAAGCTTTCTTT,CASSDTKNTEAFF
NA,TRBJ1-1,many,TRBV5-1,TGCGCCAGCAGCTCCCTTGGGAGGGGGAACACTGAAGCTTTCTTT,CASSSLGRGNTEAFF
NA,TRBJ1-2,NA,TRBV10-3,TGTGCCATCCGGGAGATGCCAGTTGGTAACTATGGCTACACCTTC,CAIREMPVGNYGYTF
NA,TRBJ1-2,many,TRBV25-1,TGTGCCAGCAGTGAAAGGGGGGGGCAGGGGAACCTCTATGGCTACACCTTC,CASSERGGQGNLYGYTF
NA,TRBJ1-3,NA,TRBV7-6,TGTGCCAGCAGCTTAGGACAGGAGGGAAACACCATATATTTT,CASSLGQEGNTIYF
TRBD1,TRBJ1-1,many,TRBV6-1,TGTGCCAGCAGTGAAACCAGACAGGGGAAGGATGAAGCTTTCTTT,CASSETRQGKDEAFF
NA,TRBJ1-2,many,TRBV12-3/TRBV12-4,TGTGCCAGCAGTTTAGGCAGCCTAGGCTACACCTTC,CASSLGSLGYTF
NA,TRBJ2-4,many,TRBV6-5,TGTGCCAGCAGTTACTCGTACTTGAACATTCAGTACTTC,CASSYSYLNIQYF
TRBD1,TRBJ2-7,NA,TRBV7-6,TGTGCCAGCAGCTTCGAAGACAGGGCAGGTGAGCAGTACTTC,CASSFEDRAGEQYF
NA,TRBJ2-7,many,TRBV7-2,TGTGCCAGCAGCCTAGAGGGCCAGGGTTTCCACGAGCAGTACTTC,CASSLEGQGFHEQYF
NA,TRBJ2-5,many,TRBV2,TGTGCCAGCAGTCCCGAAGGTACAGGGCAAGAGACCCAGTACTTC,CASSPEGTGQETQYF
NA,TRBJ2-2,NA,TRBV20-1,TGCAGTGCTAGACCCCCCGGGGGAACCGGGGAGCTGTTTTTT,CSARPPGGTGELFF
TRBD1,TRBJ1-2,NA,TRBV7-2,TGTGCCAGCAGCTTAGTGCCAGGGGGCGCAAACTATGGCTACACCTTC,CASSLVPGGANYGYTF
TRBD2,TRBJ2-7,many,TRBV7-9,TGTGCCAGCAGCCGGGAGGCAATCTGGCACTTC,CASSREAIWHF
NA,TRBJ2-3,few,TRBV15,TGTGCCACCAGCAGAGAGGCTCAGCTACTTGCGACAGATACGCAGTATTTT,CATSREAQLLATDTQYF
TRBD2,TRBJ2-1,NA,TRBV11-2,TGTGCCAGCAGCCCCGGACTAGCGGGAGATGGTAACTCCTACAATGAGCAGTTCTTC,CASSPGLAGDGNSYNEQFF
NA,TRBJ1-3,NA,TRBV4-2,TGTGCCAGCAGCCAACCGGGACGTCGCTCTGACCCCTCTGGAAACACCATATATTTT,CASSQPGRRSDPSGNTIYF
TRBD2,TRBJ2-7,few,TRBV28,TGTGCCAGCTATTTGGGCCGCGGGAGGTACGAGCAGTACTTC,CASYLGRGRYEQYF
NA,TRBJ2-4,many,TRBV28,TGTGCCAGCAGTTATGTTCAGGGAGCCAAAAACATTCAGTACTTC,CASSYVQGAKNIQYF
TRBD1,TRBJ1-1,many,TRBV5-6,TGTGCCAGCAGCTTAGATCCCACAGGGGCCCCCCAAATTGGCGCTTTCTTT,CASSLDPTGAPQIGAFF
TRBD1,TRBJ2-7,many,TRBV7-2,TGTGCCAGCAGCTTTAGCCGGGACAGACGCTACGAGCAGTACTTC,CASSFSRDRRYEQYF
NA,TRBJ2-3,NA,TRBV27,TGTGCCAGCAGTTGGATAACTGGCACAGATACGCAGTATTTT,CASSWITGTDTQYF
TRBD2,TRBJ2-7,many,TRBV28,TGTGCCAGCAGTCCCGGGACTAGCGGAACCTACGAGCAGTACTTC,CASSPGTSGTYEQYF
NA,TRBJ1-5,many,TRBV6-5,TGTGCCAGCAGTTCGGGGAATAATCAGCCCCAGCATTTT,CASSSGNNQPQHF
NA,TRBJ1-5,NA,TRBV3-1,TGTGCCAGCAGCCAAGATCGAGGTTGGGGTCAGCCCCAGCATTTT,CASSQDRGWGQPQHF
NA,TRBJ2-3,NA,TRBV5-4,TGTGCCAGCAGCTTCGGGAGAGTGACGCAGTATTTT,CASSFGRVTQYF
TRBD1,TRBJ1-5,many,TRBV20-1,TGCAGTGCTCGAAACAGGGGATATAGCAATCAGCCCCAGCATTTT,CSARNRGYSNQPQHF
NA,TRBJ2-7,many,TRBV28,TGTGCCAGCAGTTTAGGAGGACTTCGTTCCTACGAGCAGTACTTC,CASSLGGLRSYEQYF
NA,TRBJ1-1,many,TRBV5-6,TGTGCCAGCAGCCTAGTAGGGGATCAGGGACTCCTAACTGAAGCTTTCTTT,CASSLVGDQGLLTEAFF
TRBD2,TRBJ2-7,many,TRBV6-1,TGTGCCAGCAGCATCGGGACTAGCGGGGTACTTGAGCAGTACTTC,CASSIGTSGVLEQYF
NA,TRBJ1-1,many,TRBV28,TGTGCCAGCAGATCAGGGCGGTTTGGGGCTTTCTTT,CASRSGRFGAFF
TRBD1,TRBJ2-7,many,TRBV30,TGTGCCTGGACCGAAGGGGGCAGTTTCTCCTACGAGCAGTACTTC,CAWTEGGSFSYEQYF
TRBD1,TRBJ2-7,many,TRBV7-9,TGTGCCAGCAGCTTAGTCGAGGGGGCTGACGAGCAGTACTTC,CASSLVEGADEQYF
NA,TRBJ2-4,many,TRBV7-2,TGTGCCAGCAGCCCCCCGCTGGGAAACATTCAGTACTTC,CASSPPLGNIQYF
TRBD2,TRBJ2-7,few,TRBV11-2,TGTGCCAGCAGGCCCCCGGGACTAGCGGGAGCCTACGAGCAGTACTTC,CASRPPGLAGAYEQYF
TRBD1,TRBJ1-1,many,TRBV2,TGTGCCGGAGCGACAGGGGAATTGACTGAAGCTTTCTTT,CAGATGELTEAFF
NA,TRBJ2-7,many,TRBV29-1,TGCAGCGTTGAGGAAAAGTACGAGCAGTACTTC,CSVEEKYEQYF
NA,TRBJ2-5,NA,TRBV20-1,TGCAGTACCCACCCCGGCTCAGGGAGAGAGACCCAGTACTTC,CSTHPGSGRETQYF
NA,TRBJ2-5,many,TRBV20-1,TGCAGTGCTAGAGATCGCGGGGAGGTGGGAGAGACCCAGTACTTC,CSARDRGEVGETQYF
TRBD1,TRBJ1-1,many,TRBV27,TGTGCCAGCAGTTCCCATGGGACAGGGGCCATGAACACTGAAGCTTTCTTT,CASSSHGTGAMNTEAFF
NA,TRBJ2-7,many,TRBV19,TGTGCCAGTAGAGCCGCAGGGAGACCTTACGAGCAGTACTTC,CASRAAGRPYEQYF